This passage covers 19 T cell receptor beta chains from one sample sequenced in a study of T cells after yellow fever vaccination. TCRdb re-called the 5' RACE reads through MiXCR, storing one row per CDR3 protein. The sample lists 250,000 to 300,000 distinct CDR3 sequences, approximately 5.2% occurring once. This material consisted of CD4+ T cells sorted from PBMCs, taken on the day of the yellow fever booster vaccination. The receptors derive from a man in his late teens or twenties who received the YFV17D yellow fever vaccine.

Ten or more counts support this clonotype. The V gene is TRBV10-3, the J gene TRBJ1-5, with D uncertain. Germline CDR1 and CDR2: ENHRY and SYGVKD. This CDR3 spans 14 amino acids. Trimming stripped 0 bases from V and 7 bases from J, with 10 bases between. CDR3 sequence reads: CAISESRDRQPQHF. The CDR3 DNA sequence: TGTGCCATCAGTGAGTCGCGGGATAGGCAGCCCCAGCATTTT.

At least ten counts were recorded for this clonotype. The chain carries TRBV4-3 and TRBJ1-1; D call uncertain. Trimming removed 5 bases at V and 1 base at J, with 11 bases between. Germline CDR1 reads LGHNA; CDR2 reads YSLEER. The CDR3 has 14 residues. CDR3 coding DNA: TGCGCCAGCAGCTCGGTAGCAAGGAACACTGAAGCTTTCTTT. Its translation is CASSSVARNTEAFF.

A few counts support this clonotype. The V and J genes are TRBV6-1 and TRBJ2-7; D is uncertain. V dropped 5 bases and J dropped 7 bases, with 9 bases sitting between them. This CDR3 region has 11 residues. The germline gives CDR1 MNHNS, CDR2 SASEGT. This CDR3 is CASSKLGEQYV. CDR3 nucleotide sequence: TGTGCCAGCAGTAAACTGGGGGAGCAGTACGTC.

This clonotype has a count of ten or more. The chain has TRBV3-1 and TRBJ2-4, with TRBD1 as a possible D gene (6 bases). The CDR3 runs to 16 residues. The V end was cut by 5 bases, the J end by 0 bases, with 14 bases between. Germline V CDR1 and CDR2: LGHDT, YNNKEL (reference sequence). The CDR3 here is CASSSRQQGAKNIQYF. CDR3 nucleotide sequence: TGTGCCAGCAGCTCCAGACAACAGGGAGCCAAAAACATTCAGTACTTC. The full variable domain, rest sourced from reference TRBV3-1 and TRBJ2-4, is DTAVSQTPKYLVTQMGNDKSIKCEQNLGHDTMYWYKQDSKKFLKIMFSYNNKELIINETVPNRFSPKSPDKAHLNLHINSLELGDSAVYFCASSSRQQGAKNIQYFGAGTRLSVL.

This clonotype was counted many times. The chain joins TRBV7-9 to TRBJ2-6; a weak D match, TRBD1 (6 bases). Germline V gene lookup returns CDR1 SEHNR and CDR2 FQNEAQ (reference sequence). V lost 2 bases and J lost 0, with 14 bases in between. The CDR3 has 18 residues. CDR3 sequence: CASSLTRRGRSGANVLTF. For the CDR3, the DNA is TGTGCCAGCAGCTTAACCCGCAGGGGCCGCTCTGGGGCCAACGTCCTGACTTTC.

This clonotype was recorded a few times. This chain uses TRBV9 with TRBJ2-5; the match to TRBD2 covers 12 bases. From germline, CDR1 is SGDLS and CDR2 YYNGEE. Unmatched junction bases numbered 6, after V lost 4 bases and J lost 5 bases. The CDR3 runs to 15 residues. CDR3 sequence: CASSSRLAGAETQYF. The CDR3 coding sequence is TGTGCCAGCAGCTCCAGACTAGCGGGGGCCGAGACCCAGTACTTC. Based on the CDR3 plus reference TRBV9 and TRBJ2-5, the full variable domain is DSGVTQTPKHLITATGQRVTLRCSPRSGDLSVYWYQQSLDQGLQFLIQYYNGEERAKGNILERFSAQQFPDLHSELNLSSLELGDSALYFCASSSRLAGAETQYFGPGTRLLVL.

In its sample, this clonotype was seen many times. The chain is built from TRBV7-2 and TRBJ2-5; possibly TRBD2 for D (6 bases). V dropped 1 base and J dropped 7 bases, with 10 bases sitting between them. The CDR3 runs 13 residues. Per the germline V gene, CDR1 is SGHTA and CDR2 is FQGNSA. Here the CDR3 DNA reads TGTGCCAGCAGCTTAGGATTGGGGGGGACCCAGTACTTC. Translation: CASSLGLGGTQYF. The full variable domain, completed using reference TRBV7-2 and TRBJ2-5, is GAGVSQSPSNKVTEKGKDVELRCDPISGHTALYWYRQSLGQGLEFLIYFQGNSAPDKSGLPSDRFSAERTGGSVSTLTIQRTQQEDSAVYLCASSLGLGGTQYFGPGTRLLVL.

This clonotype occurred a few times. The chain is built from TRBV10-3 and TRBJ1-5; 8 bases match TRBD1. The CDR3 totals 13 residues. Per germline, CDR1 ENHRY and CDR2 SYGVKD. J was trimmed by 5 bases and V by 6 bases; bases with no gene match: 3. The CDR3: CAIRTGVDQPQHF. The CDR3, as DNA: TGTGCCATCAGGACAGGGGTCGATCAGCCCCAGCATTTT.

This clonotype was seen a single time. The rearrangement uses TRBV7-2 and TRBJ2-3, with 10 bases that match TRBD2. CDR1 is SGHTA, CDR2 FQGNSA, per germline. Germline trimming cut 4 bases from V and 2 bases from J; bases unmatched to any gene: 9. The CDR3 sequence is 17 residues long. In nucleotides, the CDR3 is TGTGCCAGCAGCTCCCCCTTAGCGGGGGGCTACACAGATACGCAGTATTTT. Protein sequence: CASSSPLAGGYTDTQYF.

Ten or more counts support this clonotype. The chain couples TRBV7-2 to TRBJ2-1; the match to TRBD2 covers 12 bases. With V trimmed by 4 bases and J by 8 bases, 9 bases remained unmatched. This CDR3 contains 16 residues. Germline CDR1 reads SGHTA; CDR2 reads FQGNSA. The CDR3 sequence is CASSYTPLAGGDEQFF. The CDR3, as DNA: TGTGCCAGCAGCTATACCCCACTAGCGGGGGGCGATGAGCAGTTCTTC. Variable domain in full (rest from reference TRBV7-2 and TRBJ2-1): GAGVSQSPSNKVTEKGKDVELRCDPISGHTALYWYRQSLGQGLEFLIYFQGNSAPDKSGLPSDRFSAERTGGSVSTLTIQRTQQEDSAVYLCASSYTPLAGGDEQFFGPGTRLTVL.

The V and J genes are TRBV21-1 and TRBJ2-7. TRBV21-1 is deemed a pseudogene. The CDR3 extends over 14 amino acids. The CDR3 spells CASSLQQGAYEQYV. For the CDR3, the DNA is TGTGCCAGCAGCCTACAACAGGGCGCCTACGAGCAGTACGTC.

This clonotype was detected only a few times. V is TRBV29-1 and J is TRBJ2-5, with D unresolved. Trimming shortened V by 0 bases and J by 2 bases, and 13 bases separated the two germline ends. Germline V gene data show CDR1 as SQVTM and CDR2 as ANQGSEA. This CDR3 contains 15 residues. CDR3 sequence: CSVEDRGRIQETQYF. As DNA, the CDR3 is TGCAGCGTTGAAGATCGAGGTCGGATACAAGAGACCCAGTACTTC. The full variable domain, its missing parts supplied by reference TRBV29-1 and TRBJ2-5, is SAVISQKPSRDICQRGTSLTIQCQVDSQVTMMFWYRQQPGQSLTLIATANQGSEATYESGFVIDKFPISRPNLTFSTLTVSNMSPEDSSIYLCSVEDRGRIQETQYFGPGTRLLVL.

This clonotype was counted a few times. CDR3 residues: CASSLDRARYEQYF. The CDR3 DNA reads as TGTGCCAGCAGCTTGGACAGGGCCAGATACGAGCAGTACTTC. V usage is TRBV12-3 or TRBV12-4 and J usage is TRBJ2-7; TRBD1 aligns across 8 bases. CDR3 size: 14 residues. The V segment lost 6 bases and the J segment 4 bases; nucleotides outside the gene matches: 8.

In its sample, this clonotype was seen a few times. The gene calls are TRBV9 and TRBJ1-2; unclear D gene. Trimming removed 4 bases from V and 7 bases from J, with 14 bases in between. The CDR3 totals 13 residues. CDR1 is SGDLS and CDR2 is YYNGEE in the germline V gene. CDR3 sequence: CASSMDVRVGYTF. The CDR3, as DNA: TGTGCCAGCAGCATGGACGTACGGGTTGGCTACACCTTC.

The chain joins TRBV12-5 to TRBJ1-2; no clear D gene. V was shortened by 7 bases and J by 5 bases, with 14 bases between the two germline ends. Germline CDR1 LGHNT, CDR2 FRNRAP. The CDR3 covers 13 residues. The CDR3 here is CASALDRRYGYTF. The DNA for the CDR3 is TGTGCTAGTGCTCTCGACCGACGTTATGGCTACACCTTC.

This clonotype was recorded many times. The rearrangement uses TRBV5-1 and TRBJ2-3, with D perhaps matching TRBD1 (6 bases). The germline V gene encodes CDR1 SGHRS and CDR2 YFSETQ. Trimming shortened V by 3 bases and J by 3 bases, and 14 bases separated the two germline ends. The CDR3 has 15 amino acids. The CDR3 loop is CASSWNRVGTDTQYF. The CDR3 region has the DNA TGCGCCAGCAGCTGGAACAGGGTCGGGACAGATACGCAGTATTTT.

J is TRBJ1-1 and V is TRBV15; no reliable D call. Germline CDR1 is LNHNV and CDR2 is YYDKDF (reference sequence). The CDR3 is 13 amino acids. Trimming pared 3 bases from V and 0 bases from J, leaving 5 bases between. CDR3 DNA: TGTGCCACCAGCAGGGATATGAACACTGAAGCTTTCTTT. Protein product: CATSRDMNTEAFF. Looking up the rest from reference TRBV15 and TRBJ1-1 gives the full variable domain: DAMVIQNPRYQVTQFGKPVTLSCSQTLNHNVMYWYQQKSSQAPKLLFHYYDKDFNNEADTPDNFQSRRPNTSFCFLDIRSPGLGDTAMYLCATSRDMNTEAFFGQGTRLTVV.

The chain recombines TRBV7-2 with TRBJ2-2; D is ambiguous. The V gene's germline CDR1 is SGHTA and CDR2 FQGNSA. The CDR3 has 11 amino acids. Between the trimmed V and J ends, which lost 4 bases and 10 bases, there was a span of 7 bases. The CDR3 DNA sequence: TGTGCCAGCAGCTCCCGGAAGGAGCTGTTTTTT. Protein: CASSSRKELFF.

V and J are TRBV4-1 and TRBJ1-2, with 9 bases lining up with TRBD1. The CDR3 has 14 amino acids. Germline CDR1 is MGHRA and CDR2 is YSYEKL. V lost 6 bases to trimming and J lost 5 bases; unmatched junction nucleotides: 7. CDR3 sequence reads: CASRPGTGYYGYTF. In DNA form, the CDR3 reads TGCGCCAGCAGGCCCGGGACAGGGTATTATGGCTACACCTTC.